The 8 T cell receptor beta chains presented below share a single source sample, sequenced in a study of blood T cell repertoires in COVID-19. Libraries were prepared by immunoSEQ multiplex PCR; TCRdb keeps only in-frame clonotypes and omits some of them. The table lists more than 90,000 clones, about four fifths of them singletons, with 18% in the top ten. Material: peripheral blood. Every receptor here comes from a man older than 75 with acute or convalescent COVID-19.

The chain links TRBV9 to TRBJ2-3; D assignment may be TRBD1 or TRBD2 (10 bases each). Trimming removed 4 bases at V and 3 bases at J, with 24 bases between. The CDR3 length is 18 residues. Germline lookup yields CDR1 SGDLS and CDR2 YYNGEE. The DNA for the CDR3 is TGTGCCAGCAGCATTCGACAGGGGGCTAGCGGGAGTACAGATACGCAGTATTTT. This translates into CASSIRQGASGSTDTQYF.

This rearrangement joins TRBV7-8 to TRBJ2-4; D might be TRBD2 (6 bases). This CDR3 is 14 amino acids long. The germline gives CDR1 SGHVS, CDR2 FQNEAQ. Trimming left V 4 bases short and J 2 bases short, with 9 bases between. The CDR3 here is CASSWGDSKNIQYF. The CDR3 coding sequence is TGTGCCAGCAGCTGGGGGGACTCCAAAAACATTCAGTACTTC.

The chain employs TRBV11-2 and TRBJ1-6, with D perhaps TRBD1 (5 bases). Germline-derived CDR1 and CDR2 are SGHAT and FQNNGV. The CDR3 extends over 14 amino acids. Trimming left V 4 bases short and J 5 bases short, with 9 bases between. CDR3 loop: CASSYAGHNSPLHF. The CDR3 DNA reads as TGTGCCAGCAGCTATGCAGGGCATAATTCACCCCTCCACTTT.

This CDR3 reads CASIRAGDYGYTF. The CDR3 region has the DNA TGTGCCAGCATAAGGGCAGGGGACTATGGCTACACCTTC. The chain is built from TRBV6-5 and TRBJ1-2; D may be TRBD1 (6 bases). V lost 7 bases and J 3 bases, leaving 12 bases between the germline ends. Germline CDR1 and CDR2: MNHEY and SVGAGI. This CDR3 contains 13 residues.

V and J are TRBV28 and TRBJ2-1, with 9 bases fitting TRBD1. The ends lost 5 bases at V and 10 bases at J; junction bases unmatched: 18. The CDR3 runs to 17 residues. CDR1 and CDR2 (germline): MDHEN, SYDVKM. This CDR3 reads CASSPYSIRDRVGEQFF. In DNA, the CDR3 is TGTGCCAGCAGTCCTTACTCAATCCGGGACAGGGTAGGGGAGCAGTTCTTC.

The rearrangement links TRBV14 to TRBJ1-6; D ambiguous. Trimming took 2 bases from V and 0 from J, leaving 8 bases between them. The CDR3 extends over 16 amino acids. Per germline, CDR1 SGHDN and CDR2 FVKESK. The CDR3 loop reads CASSQFSLSYNSPLHF. In DNA, the CDR3 is TGTGCCAGCAGCCAATTCTCCCTCTCCTATAATTCACCCCTCCACTTT.

The chain is built from TRBV10-3 and TRBJ1-5; 7 positions agree with TRBD1. The CDR3 covers 16 residues. The germline V gene has CDR1 ENHRY and CDR2 SYGVKD. Unmatched junction bases numbered 6, after V lost 4 bases and J lost 0 bases. The CDR3 reads CAISAGQPDSNQPQHF. Written as DNA, the CDR3 is TGTGCCATCAGTGCGGGACAGCCAGATAGCAATCAGCCCCAGCATTTT.

This CDR3 is CASSVDRAGYGYTF. As DNA, the CDR3 is TGTGCCAGTAGTGTCGACAGGGCCGGCTATGGCTACACCTTC. This sequence joins TRBV19 and TRBJ1-2; 7 bases agree with TRBD1. After removal of 5 bases from V and 4 bases from J, the junction contained 7 bases not matched to a gene. CDR3 length: 14 residues. The germline V gene has CDR1 LNHDA and CDR2 SQIVND (reference sequence).